The rows below give T cell receptor beta chains drawn from one sample of a study of blood T cells in healthy people across ages. TCRdb ran MiXCR on the 5' RACE reads and lists one entry per CDR3 protein. The sample yields roughly 930,000 distinct CDR3 sequences, about 44% seen once. Sequenced: blood. The origin of the receptors is a man aged 30 to 45 in good health. The conserved cysteine and the conserved F or W are not part of the CDR3 here.

len,v_gene,j_gene,CDR3aa
12,TRBV4-1,TRBJ2-2,ASSQAPGRGELF
12,TRBV7-2,TRBJ2-3,ASSSGDSRGAQY
15,TRBV5-1,TRBJ2-1,ASSPTLAGGPLNEQF
13,TRBV12-3/TRBV12-4,TRBJ2-3,ASRPFGGTTDTQY
13,TRBV10-3,TRBJ1-2,AISAGQGAGYGYT
14,TRBV18,TRBJ2-7,ASSPLGVAGYNEQY
13,TRBV4-1,TRBJ2-7,ASSQDQGAAYEQY
12,TRBV12-3/TRBV12-4,TRBJ2-5,ASSLGGGVETQY
14,TRBV7-9,TRBJ2-1,ASSLAGTILFNEQF
12,TRBV28,TRBJ2-1,ASIPGTGLDEQF
9,TRBV29-1,TRBJ2-7,SAGEEYEQY